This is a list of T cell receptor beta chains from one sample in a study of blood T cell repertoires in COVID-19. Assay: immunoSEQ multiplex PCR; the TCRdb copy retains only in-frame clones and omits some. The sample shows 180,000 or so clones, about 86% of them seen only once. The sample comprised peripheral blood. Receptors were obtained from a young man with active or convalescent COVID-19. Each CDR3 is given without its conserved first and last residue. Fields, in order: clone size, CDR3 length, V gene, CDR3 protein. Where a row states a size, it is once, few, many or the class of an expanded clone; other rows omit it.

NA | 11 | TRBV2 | ASSIMRNTEAF
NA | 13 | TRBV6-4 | ASSDGLAGFGEQF
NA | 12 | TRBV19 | ASSRSGNTGELF
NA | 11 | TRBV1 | TSSLRPSVEQF
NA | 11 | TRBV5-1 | ASTGTVNTEAF
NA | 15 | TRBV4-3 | ASSQDGTALLSYEQY
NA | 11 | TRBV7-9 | ASSLEHNQPQH
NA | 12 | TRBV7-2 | ASSNGVNTGELF
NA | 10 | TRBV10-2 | ASRGLEEKLF
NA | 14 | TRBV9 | ASSGGGRASGNTIY
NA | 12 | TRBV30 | AWRTSGRGDEQF
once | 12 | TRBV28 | ASSLFAGYYGYT
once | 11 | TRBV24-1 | ATCSGFTGELF
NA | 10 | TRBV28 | ASSFLRAGRT
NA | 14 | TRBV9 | ASSSTGLDVQETQY
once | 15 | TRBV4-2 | ASSQEEVIRGNYEQY
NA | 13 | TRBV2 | ATTLGPAGNEKLF
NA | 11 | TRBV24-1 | ATRGTGDGEAF
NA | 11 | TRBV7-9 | ASSLRQGGEQY
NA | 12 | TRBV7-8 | ASSRLSSYNEQF
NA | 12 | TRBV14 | ASSQQISGNTIY
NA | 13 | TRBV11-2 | ASSLDGRGWNEAF
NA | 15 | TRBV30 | AWTLRDRGTNTGELF
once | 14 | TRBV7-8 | ASSLDDSSLSYEQY
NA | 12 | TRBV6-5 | ATQAPASTDTQY
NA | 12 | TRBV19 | ATTGTGSYTEAF
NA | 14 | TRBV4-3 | ASSQDLTGGSWELF
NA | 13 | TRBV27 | ASSLSYQGNQPQH
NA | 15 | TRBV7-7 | ASSLAGGEGNQETQY
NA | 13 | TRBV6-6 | ASSYYLGEGNIQY
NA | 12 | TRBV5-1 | ASSQIQGLSGYT
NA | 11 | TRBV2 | ASSEQGRQPQH
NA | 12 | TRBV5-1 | ASNILAGRNEQF
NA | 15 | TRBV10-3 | AISLGTDSFLADTQY
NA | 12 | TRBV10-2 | ASLEGRGNNEQF
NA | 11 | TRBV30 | AWSVTPNYGYT
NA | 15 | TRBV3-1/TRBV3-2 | ASSQEVSGGAADTQY
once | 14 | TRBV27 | ASGDYGVHMSDTQY
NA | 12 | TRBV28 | ASTPGGSYNEQF
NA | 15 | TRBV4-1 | ASSKILRDRGHNEQF
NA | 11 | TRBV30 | AWSVQALYGYT
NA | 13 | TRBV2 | ASSGTLTGVYGYT
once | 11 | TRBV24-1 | ATSRRFQETQY
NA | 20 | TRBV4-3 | ASSRYRYETSATPGTSYEQY
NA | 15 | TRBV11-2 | ASSSPRTMDRGDGYT
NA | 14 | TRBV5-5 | ASSFNSLANTGELF
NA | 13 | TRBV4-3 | ASSQDLGPTDTQY
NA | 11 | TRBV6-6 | ASSYADSAGYT
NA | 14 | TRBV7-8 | ASSLRQDDGRETQY
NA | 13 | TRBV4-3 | ASSLISQGNTEAF
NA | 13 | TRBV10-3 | AISEVRPRQSGYT
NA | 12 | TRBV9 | ASRTGGSVYGYT
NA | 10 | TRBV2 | ASVGDYNEQF